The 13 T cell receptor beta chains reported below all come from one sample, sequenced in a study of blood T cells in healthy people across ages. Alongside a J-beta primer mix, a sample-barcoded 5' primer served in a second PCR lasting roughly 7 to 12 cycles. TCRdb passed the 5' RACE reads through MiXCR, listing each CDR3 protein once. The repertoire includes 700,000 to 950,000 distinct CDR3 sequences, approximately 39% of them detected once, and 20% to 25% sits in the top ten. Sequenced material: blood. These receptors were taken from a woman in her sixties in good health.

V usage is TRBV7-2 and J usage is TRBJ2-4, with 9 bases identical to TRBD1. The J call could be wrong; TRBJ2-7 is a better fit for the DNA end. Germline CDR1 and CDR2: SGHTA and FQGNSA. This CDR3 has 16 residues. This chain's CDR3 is CASSSLGTGKTYEQYF. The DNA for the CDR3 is TGTGCCAGCAGCTCCCTCGGGACAGGGAAAACCTACGAGCAGTACTTC.

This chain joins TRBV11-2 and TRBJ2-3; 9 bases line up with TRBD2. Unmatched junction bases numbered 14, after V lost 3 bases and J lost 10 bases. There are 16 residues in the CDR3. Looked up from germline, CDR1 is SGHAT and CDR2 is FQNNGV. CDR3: CASSFLGRTSEGSQYF. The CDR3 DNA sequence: TGTGCCAGCAGCTTTCTGGGGAGGACTAGCGAGGGGTCGCAGTATTTT.

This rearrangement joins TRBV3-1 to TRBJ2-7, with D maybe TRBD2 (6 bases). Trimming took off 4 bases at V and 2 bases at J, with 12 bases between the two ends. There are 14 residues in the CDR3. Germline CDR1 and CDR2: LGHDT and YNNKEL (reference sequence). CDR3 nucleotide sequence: TGTGCCAGCAGCCGTCTGGGGGGAGCCTACGAGCAGTACTTC. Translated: CASSRLGGAYEQYF.

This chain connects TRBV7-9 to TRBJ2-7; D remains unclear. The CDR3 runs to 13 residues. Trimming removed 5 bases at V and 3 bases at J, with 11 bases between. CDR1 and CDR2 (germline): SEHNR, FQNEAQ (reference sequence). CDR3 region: CASSPRRVYEQYF. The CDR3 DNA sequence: TGTGCCAGCAGCCCCCGGCGCGTCTACGAGCAGTACTTC.

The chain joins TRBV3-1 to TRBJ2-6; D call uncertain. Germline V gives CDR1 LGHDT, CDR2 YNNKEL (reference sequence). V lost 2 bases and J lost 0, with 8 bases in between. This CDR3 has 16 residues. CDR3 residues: CASSQSGISGANVLTF. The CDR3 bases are TGTGCCAGCAGCCAATCGGGCATCTCTGGGGCCAACGTCCTGACTTTC.

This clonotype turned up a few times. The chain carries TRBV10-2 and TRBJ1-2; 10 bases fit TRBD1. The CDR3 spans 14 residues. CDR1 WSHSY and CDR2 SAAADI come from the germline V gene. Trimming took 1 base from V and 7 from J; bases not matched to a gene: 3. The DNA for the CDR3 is TGCGCCAGCAGTGAGTGGACAGGGGGTGTTGGCTACACCTTC. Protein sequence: CASSEWTGGVGYTF.

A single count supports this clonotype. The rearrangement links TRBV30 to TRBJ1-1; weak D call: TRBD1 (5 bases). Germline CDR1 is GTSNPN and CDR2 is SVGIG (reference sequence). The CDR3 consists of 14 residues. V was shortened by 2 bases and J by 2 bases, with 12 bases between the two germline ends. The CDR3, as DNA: TGTGCCTGGAGTTCTATTCAGGGAAACACTGAAGCTTTCTTT. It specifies CAWSSIQGNTEAFF.

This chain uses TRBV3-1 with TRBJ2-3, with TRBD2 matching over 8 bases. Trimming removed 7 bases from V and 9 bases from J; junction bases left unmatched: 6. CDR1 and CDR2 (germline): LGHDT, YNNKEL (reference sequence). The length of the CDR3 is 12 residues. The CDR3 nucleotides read TGTGCCAGCATCCCCTTAGCGGGGACGCAGTATTTT. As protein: CASIPLAGTQYF.

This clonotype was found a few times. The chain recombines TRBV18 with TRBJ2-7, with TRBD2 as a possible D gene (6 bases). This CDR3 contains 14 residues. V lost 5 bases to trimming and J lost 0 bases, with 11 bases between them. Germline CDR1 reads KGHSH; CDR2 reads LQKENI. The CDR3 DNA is TGTGCCAGCTCAGTAGCGGATGACTCCTACGAGCAGTACTTC. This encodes CASSVADDSYEQYF.

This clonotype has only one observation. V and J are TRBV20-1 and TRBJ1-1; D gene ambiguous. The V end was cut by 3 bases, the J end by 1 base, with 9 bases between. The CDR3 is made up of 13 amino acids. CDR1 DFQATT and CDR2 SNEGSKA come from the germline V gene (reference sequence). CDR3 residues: CSAREHRNTEAFF. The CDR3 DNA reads TGCAGTGCTAGGGAACACCGGAACACTGAAGCTTTCTTT.

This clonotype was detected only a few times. CDR3 region: CASSDGEGLYEQYF. In nucleotides, the CDR3 is TGTGCCAGCAGTGACGGAGAGGGCCTTTACGAGCAGTACTTC. The V gene is TRBV6-4, the J gene TRBJ2-7; possibly TRBD2 for D (5 bases). The V end lost 2 bases, the J end lost 4 bases, and 12 bases lay between the germline ends. The CDR3 spans 14 residues. The germline gives CDR1 MRHNA, CDR2 SNTAGT.

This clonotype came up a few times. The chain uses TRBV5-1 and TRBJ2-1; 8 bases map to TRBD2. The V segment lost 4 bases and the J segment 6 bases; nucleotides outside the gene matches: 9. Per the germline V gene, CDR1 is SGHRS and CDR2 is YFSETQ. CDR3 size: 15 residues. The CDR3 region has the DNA TGCGCCAGCAGCCAACCAGAGCGGGGGATCAATGAGCAGTTCTTC. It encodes CASSQPERGINEQFF.

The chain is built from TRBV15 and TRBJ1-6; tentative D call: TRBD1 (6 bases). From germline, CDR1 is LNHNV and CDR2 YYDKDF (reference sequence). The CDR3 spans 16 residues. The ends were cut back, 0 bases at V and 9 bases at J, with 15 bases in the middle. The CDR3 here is CATSRDPTGFRSPLHF. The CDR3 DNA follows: TGTGCCACCAGCAGAGACCCTACAGGGTTTCGTTCACCCCTCCACTTT.